This entry describes one TCR beta chain. The ends were cut back, 5 bases at V and 0 bases at J, with 14 bases in the middle. The V gene's germline CDR1 is MNHEY and CDR2 SVGAGI. CDR3 length: 15 residues. The source of the sample is a study of blood T cell repertoires in COVID-19. Clones were read by immunoSEQ multiplex PCR, and TCRdb kept only the in-frame ones, dropping some. This sample carries tens of thousands of clones, approximately 80% of them seen once, and the ten largest clones take approximately 2.5%. The rearrangement uses TRBV6-5 and TRBJ2-7; possibly TRBD1 for D (6 bases). Sequenced material: peripheral blood. This clonotype originated in a man between 65 and 85 years old with COVID-19, enrolled during active disease. The CDR3, as DNA: TGTGCCAGCAGTACCCGGGACACCGGCTCCTACGAGCAGTACTTC. Residues: CASSTRDTGSYEQYF.